The entry below gives a single TCR beta chain sequence along with its context. This clone's antigen is unknown. No much larger clonotype is one base removed from it; base qualities were not supplied. These data are taken from a study of Ad26.COV2.S vaccination and SARS-CoV-2 variants (dated by TCRdb to the early 2020s). Regarding the research as a whole: Donors in the vaccine arm were drawn from COV1001, a phase I-IIa trial of Ad26.COV2.S in healthy adults that was multicentre, randomized, double-blind and placebo-controlled. Ad26.COV2.S was administered intramuscularly at a dose of 5x10^10 or 1x10^11 viral particles, either as one shot or as two shots given 56 days apart. Trial participants were randomized into five groups of five, in which low-dose or high-dose Ad26.COV2.S was given once or twice, or placebo was given on both occasions. Investigators remained blinded to trial group allocation during experiments and outcome assessment. A total of around 32 samples were included in the TCR-sequenced set, comprising roughly 20 Ad26.COV2.S vaccine recipients, 5 placebo recipients and 8 SARS-CoV-2 convalescent individuals. Sequencing of the TCRbeta repertoire served to evaluate the specificity and breadth of SARS-CoV-2-reactive T cell receptors following Ad26.COV2.S vaccination. Study-wide findings and limitations: The study was not powered to compare responses between vaccine doses or regimens. The authors noted that the TCR breadth and depth analyses may have underestimated total T cell responses. Non-spike TCR breadth was comparable between vaccine and placebo recipients, consistent with the vaccine containing only spike. Substantial breadth of spike-specific CD8+ and CD4+ T cell responses was reported after vaccination. Compared with placebo recipients, Ad26.COV2.S recipients showed higher spike-specific TCR breadth (P = 0.0014).

CDR1 and CDR2, looked up from the germline V gene, are MNHEY and SVGEGT. Trimming removed 1 base from V and 5 bases from J, leaving 8 bases between the germline ends. Counted from cysteine to phenylalanine, this CDR3 has 13 amino acids. Of all the DNA, just the CDR3 is kept, 39 bases in frame from base 1. The meaning of the sample's treatment or condition label: over 15 received Ad26.COV2.S at low or high dose, single or two shots; a few received placebo; per-sample allocation not given. Repertoires of vaccine and placebo recipients were sequenced from samples collected on day 63 after the first injection. Between 29 July and 7 August 2020, Cohort 1b enrolled 25 adults aged 18-55 years at one site in Boston, USA. Ad26.COV2.S consisted of a replication-incompetent adenovirus type 26 vector by which a prefusion-stabilized SARS-CoV-2 spike protein from the original Wuhan strain was expressed. The immunoSEQ Assay was the method used to sequence TCRbeta CDR3 regions. After extraction, genomic DNA underwent amplification by bias-controlled multiplex PCR, followed by high-throughput sequencing. Turning to the authors' computational methods: Collapsing and filtering of sequences were performed to quantify the absolute abundance of each unique TCRbeta CDR3 region. T cell fraction was estimated by normalizing TCRbeta template counts to usable DNA, which was measured by amplifying reference genes present in all nucleated cells. Repertoire TCRs were annotated as SARS-CoV-2-specific by exact matching of V gene, CDR3 amino acid sequence and J gene to a known reactive TCR set. The reference SARS-CoV-2 TCR set was derived from MIRA and filtered for enrichment in COVID-19-positive ImmuneCODE repertoires, a step that removed public or cross-reactive TCRs. Using the MIRA antigens, annotated TCRs were further analysed by specific ORF or by position within an ORF. Breadth was defined as annotated unique rearrangements over total unique productive rearrangements; depth was the summed frequency of those rearrangements. Group comparisons of TCR breadth used two-sided Wilcoxon rank-sum tests. TCRdb carries this immuneACCESS record with in-frame sequences only. Its versions omit some clonotypes, under half of them owing to an unresolved V gene in the studies checked, with the rest unexplained. The V and J calls and clone size come from that table; D and trimming were worked out from the DNA. The sample table holds about 410,000 clones, of which around 85% were seen once. Jointly, the top ten make up approximately 3.7% of the sample.

The chain is made from TRBV6-2 or TRBV6-3 and TRBJ2-5; too little of a D gene remains to name it. The source of this sequence is a person aged 18-60 years who received the Ad26.COV2.S COVID-19 vaccine or a placebo. The input for sequencing was peripheral blood, taken in a trial of Ad26.COV2.S vaccine versus placebo. The nucleotide sequence is TGTGCCAGCAGTTACTTGGGTGGCGAGACCCAGTACTTC. It translates to CASSYLGGETQYF.